These 17 T cell receptor beta chains were all obtained from the same sample, sequenced in a study of cytomegalovirus exposure and HLA in healthy donors. PCR primers comprised 60 Vbeta and 13 Jbeta primers. Here immunoSEQ multiplex PCR was the method, and the copy in TCRdb shows in-frame clones only, minus some. The profile shows 160,000 or so clones, 82% of them singletons. The sequencing sample was made of PBMCs. All receptors come from a man in his forties or fifties in good health and CMV-seropositive.

The V call is TRBV5-4, the J call TRBJ2-2; D gene ambiguous. Looked up from germline, CDR1 is SGHNT and CDR2 is YYREEE (reference sequence). The V end lost 4 bases, the J end lost 4 bases, and 5 bases lay between the germline ends. CDR3 length equals 12 residues. The CDR3 loop reads CASSTITGELFF. CDR3 DNA: TGTGCCAGCAGCACAATCACCGGGGAGCTGTTTTTT.

This clone was seen a few times. V and J are TRBV10-3 and TRBJ1-1; 7 bases are shared with TRBD1. Trimming removed 0 bases from V and 1 base from J; junction bases left unmatched: 5. The CDR3 is 16 amino acids. Germline V gene lookup returns CDR1 ENHRY and CDR2 SYGVKD. The CDR3 region has the DNA TGTGCCATCAGTGAGTCGACAGGGATGAGGAACACTGAAGCTTTCTTT. This translates into CAISESTGMRNTEAFF.

V usage is TRBV21-1 and J usage is TRBJ2-7; TRBD2, as called in the table, went unchecked against the DNA. TRBV21-1 is listed as a pseudogene. This CDR3 is 20 amino acids long. The CDR3 spells CASSPHTGRSKTSGKYEQYF. For the CDR3, the DNA is TGTGCCAGCAGCCCTCATACGGGACGCTCAAAGACTAGCGGGAAATACGAGCAGTACTTC.

The chain has TRBV19 and TRBJ1-5, with 8 bases matching TRBD1. The CDR3 is made up of 14 amino acids. CDR1 LNHDA and CDR2 SQIVND come from the germline V gene (reference sequence). Losses at the gene ends were 5 bases for V and 4 bases for J; bases not matched to a gene: 4. The DNA for the CDR3 is TGTGCCAGTAGTGACAGGGGAGGGAATCAGCCCCAGCATTTT. It codes for CASSDRGGNQPQHF.

Only a few counts were recorded for this clone. V usage is TRBV11-3 and J usage is TRBJ2-3, with TRBD2 matching 8 bases. V was clipped by 2 bases and J by 5 bases; unmatched bases: 3. Germline lookup yields CDR1 SGHNT and CDR2 YENEEA. The CDR3 runs to 14 residues. The CDR3 sequence is CASSLSGGGDTQYF. The CDR3 DNA follows: TGTGCCAGCAGCTTATCGGGGGGGGGAGATACGCAGTATTTT. The variable domain in full, with the rest retrieved from reference TRBV11-3 and TRBJ2-3, is EAGVVQSPRYKIIEKKQPVAFWCNPISGHNTLYWYLQNLGQGPELLIRYENEEAVDDSQLPKDRFSAERLKGVDSTLKIQPAELGDSAVYLCASSLSGGGDTQYFGPGTRLTVL.

The V call is TRBV7-2, the J call TRBJ2-7; 11 nucleotides agree with TRBD1. J was trimmed by 2 bases and V by 3 bases; bases with no gene match: 3. This CDR3 is built from 15 residues. From germline, CDR1 is SGHTA and CDR2 FQGNSA. CDR3 nucleotides: TGTGCCAGCAGCTTTCGGGACAGGGGGACCTACGAGCAGTACTTC. It yields the protein CASSFRDRGTYEQYF.

V is TRBV9 and J is TRBJ2-5, with 8 bases lining up with TRBD2. V shed 2 bases, J shed 5 bases, and the junction held 8 bases outside the gene matches. The CDR3 loop spans 15 amino acids. Germline values: CDR1 SGDLS, CDR2 YYNGEE. The CDR3 nucleotides read TGTGCCAGCAGCGTCGGGGGGGGCGCAGGGGAGACCCAGTACTTC. It is translated as CASSVGGGAGETQYF.

This chain joins TRBV7-9 and TRBJ2-7; weak D call: TRBD2 (5 bases). This CDR3 has 14 residues. Germline V gene sequence: CDR1 SEHNR, CDR2 FQNEAQ (reference sequence). Trimming left V 1 base short and J 3 bases short, with 10 bases between. This chain's CDR3 is CASSLGGSIYEQYF. The CDR3 bases are TGTGCCAGCAGCTTAGGAGGGTCTATCTACGAGCAGTACTTC. The full variable domain, rest sourced from reference TRBV7-9 and TRBJ2-7, is DTGVSQNPRHKITKRGQNVTFRCDPISEHNRLYWYRQTLGQGPEFLTYFQNEAQLEKSRLLSDRFSAERPKGSFSTLEIQRTEQGDSAMYLCASSLGGSIYEQYFGPGTRLTVT.

The chain combines TRBV5-1 with TRBJ2-7; 10 positions agree with TRBD2. In germline, CDR1 is SGHRS, CDR2 YFSETQ. This CDR3 spans 15 amino acids. V shed 4 bases and J 3 bases; nucleotides not matched to a gene: 7. The CDR3 DNA is TGCGCCAGCAGCCTTCGTATAGCGGGAGGCTACGAGCAGTACTTC. This encodes CASSLRIAGGYEQYF. Full variable domain (outside the CDR3, taken from reference TRBV5-1 and TRBJ2-7): KAGVTQTPRYLIKTRGQQVTLSCSPISGHRSVSWYQQTPGQGLQFLFEYFSETQRNKGNFPGRFSGRQFSNSRSEMNVSTLELGDSALYLCASSLRIAGGYEQYFGPGTRLTVT.

The gene calls are TRBV11-2 and TRBJ2-5; 9 bases fit TRBD1. Germline V gene sequence: CDR1 SGHAT, CDR2 FQNNGV. CDR3 length: 15 residues. Trimming removed 1 base from V and 2 bases from J; junction bases left unmatched: 2. This CDR3 reads CASSLGDRGQETQYF. DNA for the CDR3: TGTGCCAGCAGCTTAGGAGACAGGGGGCAAGAGACCCAGTACTTC.

The V gene is TRBV11-3, the J gene TRBJ2-2; TRBD2 matches 15 bases. V dropped 5 bases and J dropped 5; count of bases not matched to a gene: 6. Germline CDR1 reads SGHNT; CDR2 reads YENEEA. The CDR3 covers 17 residues. CDR3 bases: TGTGCCAGCAGCACTCCGGGACTAGCGGGGGGAACCGGGGAGCTGTTTTTT. Its protein product is CASSTPGLAGGTGELFF.

This sequence joins TRBV7-8 and TRBJ2-1; TRBD1 matches 10 bases. From germline, CDR1 is SGHVS and CDR2 FQNEAQ. The CDR3 has 15 residues. V shed 5 bases, J shed 2 bases, and the junction held 3 bases outside the gene matches. DNA for the CDR3: TGTGCCAGCAGCCAGGGGACAGGGGCCTACAATGAGCAGTTCTTC. Translated: CASSQGTGAYNEQFF.

This rearrangement joins TRBV15 to TRBJ2-3; D unclear. The CDR3 runs to 12 residues. V lost 0 bases and J 11 bases, leaving 9 bases between the germline ends. CDR1 is LNHNV and CDR2 is YYDKDF in the germline V gene (reference sequence). The DNA of the CDR3 is TGTGCCACCAGCAGAGATAACAGTCTGCAGTATTTT. Translated, it gives CATSRDNSLQYF.

Only a few counts were recorded for this clone. V and J are TRBV19 and TRBJ2-1, with TRBD1 matching over 9 bases. V shed 5 bases, J shed 8 bases, and the junction held 7 bases outside the gene matches. Germline CDR1 is LNHDA and CDR2 is SQIVND (reference sequence). The CDR3 consists of 14 residues. The CDR3 loop reads CASSPGQGVDEQFF. In DNA form, the CDR3 reads TGTGCCAGTAGTCCGGGACAGGGCGTGGATGAGCAGTTCTTC.

This sequence joins TRBV6-1 and TRBJ1-6, with TRBD1 as a possible D gene (5 bases). The CDR3 is made up of 15 amino acids. V was cut by 2 bases and J by 6 bases, with 11 bases left in between. Germline-derived CDR1 and CDR2 are MNHNS and SASEGT. CDR3 coding DNA: TGTGCCAGCAGTGAACTCAGACAGACTAATTCACCCCTCCACTTT. It specifies CASSELRQTNSPLHF.

The V gene is TRBV7-2, the J gene TRBJ1-2; 9 nucleotides match TRBD1. The CDR3 length is 15 residues. The V segment lost 6 bases and the J segment 7 bases; nucleotides outside the gene matches: 12. The germline gives CDR1 SGHTA, CDR2 FQGNSA. The CDR3 DNA reads TGTGCCAGCAGTGAGAACCCGGGACAGGGAGCTGGCTACACCTTC. Protein: CASSENPGQGAGYTF.

V and J are TRBV5-1 and TRBJ1-6, with 8 bases fitting TRBD1. Per germline, CDR1 SGHRS and CDR2 YFSETQ. V lost 4 bases and J lost 5; bases outside the gene matches: 11. The CDR3 has 17 amino acids. CDR3 DNA: TGCGCCAGCAGCGAAGGGACAGGTTGGGACCATAATTCACCCCTCCACTTT. Translation gives CASSEGTGWDHNSPLHF.